This TCR beta chain was observed in a study of cytomegalovirus exposure and HLA in healthy donors. The germline V and J ends were trimmed by 4 bases and 7 bases, with 20 bases remaining between them. CDR1 and CDR2 (germline): LNHDA, SQIVND (reference sequence). This CDR3 contains 16 residues. The data were produced by immunoSEQ multiplex PCR, yet TCRdb's version contains in-frame clones alone and is incomplete. The table lists 200,000 to 250,000 clones, over 80% of them singletons. What was sequenced was PBMCs. The chain employs TRBV19 and TRBJ1-5, with TRBD1 as a possible D gene (5 bases). The TCR comes from a woman aged 25 to 45 in good health and CMV-seropositive. The CDR3 DNA sequence: TGTGCCAGTAGTACCCCCCGGGCCAAGAGGGGCCAGCCCCAGCATTTT. Its protein product is CASSTPRAKRGQPQHF. The whole variable domain, filled in from reference TRBV19 and TRBJ1-5, reads DGGITQSPKYLFRKEGQNVTLSCEQNLNHDAMYWYRQDPGQGLRLIYYSQIVNDFQKGDIAEGYSVSREKKESFPLTVTSAQKNPTAFYLCASSTPRAKRGQPQHFGDGTRLSIL.